A single sample is the source of the 16 T cell receptor beta chains below, sequenced in a study of blood T cell repertoires in COVID-19. Sequenced by immunoSEQ multiplex PCR; TCRdb stores in-frame clones only, minus some. The repertoire holds approximately 200,000 clones, about 80% seen once, with just under 7.5% in the top ten. The sequenced sample consisted of peripheral blood. These receptors originate from a woman in her forties or fifties with acute or convalescent COVID-19.

The chain employs TRBV20-1 and TRBJ2-7; 10 bases are a match to TRBD1. V lost 3 bases, J lost 4 bases, and 6 bases stayed unmatched. There are 14 residues in the CDR3. CDR1 and CDR2 from the germline V gene are DFQATT and SNEGSKA (reference sequence). The CDR3 region has the DNA TGCAGTGCTAGTTTTGGGACAGGGGCGTACGAGCAGTACTTC. It specifies CSASFGTGAYEQYF.

V gene TRBV25-1 combines with J gene TRBJ2-1; 9 bases match TRBD1. This CDR3 is 12 amino acids long. Germline V gene data show CDR1 as MGHDK and CDR2 as SYGVNS. Unmatched junction bases numbered 0, after V lost 4 bases and J lost 8 bases. This CDR3 is CASSGTGDEQFF. In nucleotides, the CDR3 is TGTGCCAGCAGTGGGACAGGGGATGAGCAGTTCTTC.

The chain's CDR3 is CSVLGLAETETQYF. Written as DNA, the CDR3 is TGCAGCGTTCTGGGGCTAGCGGAAACAGAGACCCAGTACTTC. This sequence joins TRBV29-1 and TRBJ2-5, with TRBD2 matching over 7 bases. The CDR3 sequence is 14 residues long. The germline V gene encodes CDR1 SQVTM and CDR2 ANQGSEA. Trimming removed 5 bases from V and 4 bases from J; junction bases left unmatched: 10.

The sample holds one count of this clone. This CDR3 is also generated by other DNA sequences in the sample. The J gene is TRBJ1-3, the V gene TRBV19; the D gene is possibly TRBD1 (5 bases). V gave up 6 bases and J gave up 0 bases, with 12 bases separating them. CDR1 and CDR2 (germline): LNHDA, SQIVND (reference sequence). The CDR3 sequence is 15 residues long. CDR3 region: CASSSTGGSGNTIYF. CDR3 in DNA: TGTGCCAGTAGCAGTACAGGTGGCTCTGGAAACACCATATATTTT.

This sequence joins TRBV7-2 and TRBJ1-2, with D unresolved. V shed 0 bases and J shed 5 bases, with 10 bases lying between them. Germline V lookup: CDR1 SGHTA, CDR2 FQGNSA. The CDR3 covers 14 residues. CDR3 loop: CASSLATTPYGYTF. In DNA form, the CDR3 reads TGTGCCAGCAGCTTAGCGACAACCCCTTATGGCTACACCTTC.

This rearrangement joins TRBV4-3 to TRBJ2-2; 7 positions agree with TRBD1. The CDR3 has 16 amino acids. V shed 0 bases and J 5 bases; nucleotides not matched to a gene: 6. Germline CDR1 reads LGHNA; CDR2 reads YSLEER. The CDR3 DNA is TGCGCCAGCAGCCAAGACGGACAGGTGAATACCGGGGAGCTGTTTTTT. Translating it yields CASSQDGQVNTGELFF.

The chain has TRBV19 and TRBJ2-1; D is perhaps TRBD1 (6 bases). V was shortened by 5 bases and J by 1 base, with 15 bases between the two germline ends. Germline CDR1 and CDR2: LNHDA and SQIVND (reference sequence). This CDR3 is 16 amino acids long. Here the CDR3 DNA reads TGTGCCAGTAGTCCCCCCCCAGGGGCATCCTACAATGAGCAGTTCTTC. Its translation: CASSPPPGASYNEQFF. The complete variable domain, with remaining parts taken from reference TRBV19 and TRBJ2-1, reads DGGITQSPKYLFRKEGQNVTLSCEQNLNHDAMYWYRQDPGQGLRLIYYSQIVNDFQKGDIAEGYSVSREKKESFPLTVTSAQKNPTAFYLCASSPPPGASYNEQFFGPGTRLTVL.

Concerning this clone: The same CDR3 is also encoded by other DNA sequences in this sample. This chain connects TRBV18 to TRBJ2-3; tentatively, D is TRBD2 (5 bases). Germline V gives CDR1 KGHSH, CDR2 LQKENI. Trimming removed 3 bases from V and 1 base from J, with 5 bases in between. The CDR3 extends over 13 amino acids. For the CDR3, the DNA is TGTGCCAGCTCACCCGGGGGCACAGATACGCAGTATTTT. Translation: CASSPGGTDTQYF. The complete variable domain, with remaining parts taken from reference TRBV18 and TRBJ2-3, reads NAGVMQNPRHLVRRRGQEARLRCSPMKGHSHVYWYRQLPEEGLKFMVYLQKENIIDESGMPKERFSAEFPKEGPSILRIQQVVRGDSAAYFCASSPGGTDTQYFGPGTRLTVL.

The rearrangement links TRBV7-9 to TRBJ1-4; a weak D match, TRBD1 (6 bases). V lost 5 bases to trimming and J lost 6 bases, with 19 bases between them. Germline V CDR1 and CDR2: SEHNR, FQNEAQ (reference sequence). This CDR3 is 16 amino acids long. CDR3 DNA: TGTGCCAGCAGCCCTAACAGGGACAACATCCATGAAAAACTGTTTTTT. Its translation is CASSPNRDNIHEKLFF.

This clone was recorded only once. The chain joins TRBV6-2 or TRBV6-3 to TRBJ1-1, with 9 bases identical to TRBD1. J gave up 4 bases and V 4 bases, and 4 bases lay outside the gene matches. Germline CDR1 reads MNHEY; CDR2 reads SVGEGT. The CDR3 sequence is 14 residues long. CDR3 protein: CASSSTGGSTEAFF. DNA of the CDR3: TGTGCCAGCAGTTCGACAGGGGGATCCACTGAAGCTTTCTTT.

V and J are TRBV7-2 and TRBJ1-1; 9 bases map to TRBD1. The CDR3 sequence is 15 residues long. Per the germline V gene, CDR1 is SGHTA and CDR2 is FQGNSA. The V gene end was trimmed by 4 bases and the J gene end by 3 bases; junction bases not matched to a gene: 6. CDR3 region: CASSSPGQGDTEAFF. In DNA form, the CDR3 reads TGTGCCAGCAGCTCTCCGGGACAGGGTGACACTGAAGCTTTCTTT.

This chain joins TRBV5-1 and TRBJ2-7, with D perhaps matching TRBD1 (6 bases). CDR3 size: 13 residues. Trimming pared 3 bases from V and 3 bases from J, leaving 10 bases between. In germline, CDR1 is SGHRS, CDR2 YFSETQ. For the CDR3, the DNA is TGCGCCAGCAGCTCGCTACAGGGCTACGAGCAGTACTTC. This codes for CASSSLQGYEQYF.

This chain uses TRBV5-8 with TRBJ1-5; D perhaps matches TRBD1 (5 bases). The length of the CDR3 is 11 residues. The germline V and J ends were trimmed by 7 bases and 6 bases, with 8 bases remaining between them. Germline lookup yields CDR1 SGHTS and CDR2 YDEGEE. The CDR3 bases are TGTGCCAGCGGGGGGATTCAGCCCCAGCATTTT. The encoded protein is CASGGIQPQHF.

V usage is TRBV5-1 and J usage is TRBJ2-5; D possibly corresponds to TRBD1 (6 bases). The CDR3 runs to 14 residues. The germline V gene has CDR1 SGHRS and CDR2 YFSETQ. V gave up 0 bases and J gave up 4 bases, with 10 bases separating them. CDR3 sequence: CASSLEAGVETQYF. The CDR3 region has the DNA TGCGCCAGCAGCTTGGAAGCAGGGGTAGAGACCCAGTACTTC.

The chain combines TRBV6-1 with TRBJ2-3; no clear D gene. Germline V CDR1 and CDR2: MNHNS, SASEGT. Trimming cost V 2 bases and J 2 bases, with 8 bases left between them. The CDR3 length is 14 residues. In nucleotides, the CDR3 is TGTGCCAGCAGTGAATTGGGCCCCACAGATACGCAGTATTTT. Its protein is CASSELGPTDTQYF.

V and J are TRBV16 and TRBJ2-1, with 9 bases matching TRBD2. V dropped 0 bases and J dropped 8; count of bases not matched to a gene: 5. The CDR3 is 15 residues long. Looked up from germline, CDR1 is KGHSY and CDR2 is FQNENV. CDR3 nucleotides: TGTGCCAGCAGCCAATCTCGCGGGAGGGGTGATGAGCAGTTCTTC. It encodes CASSQSRGRGDEQFF.